The T cell receptor (beta chain) described here comes from a study of CD8 T cells in Susac syndrome (dated by TCRdb to about 2019). Notes on the research overall: The study used repertoire sequencing to test whether antigen drove CD8+ T cell activation and differentiation in Susac syndrome. Clonality of the CD8+ T cell repertoire was compared between roughly twelve healthy donors, roughly 14 Susac syndrome patients and roughly 16 multiple sclerosis patients.

V was cut back by 4 bases and J by 5 bases, leaving a gap of 13 bases between them. The CDR3 starts with the cysteine, ends with the phenylalanine, and has 13 residues. CDR3 DNA is the only sequence kept; it has 39 bases, read in frame from the first base. CDR1 and CDR2 were assigned from the germline V gene as SGHDT and YYEEEE. The investigation overall reported the following: The number of individuals in the TCR sequencing and HLA analysis was recognized as being relatively small.

Peripheral blood CD8+ and CD4+ T cells from healthy donors, Susac syndrome patients and multiple sclerosis patients were profiled by high-throughput TCR beta sequencing. Multiple sclerosis controls were treatment-naive patients with stable or active relapsing-remitting disease fulfilling revised McDonald criteria. Bulk CD8+ and CD4+ T cells were purified by magnetic negative isolation, whereas CD8+ TEMRA cells were enriched by FACS. Blood was drawn into EDTA tubes, processed within 24 hours, and PBMCs were isolated by density gradient centrifugation. PBMCs intended for TCR sequencing were frozen in liquid nitrogen and were later thawed in a 37 degrees C water bath. The sorted or isolated CD4+, CD8+ and CD8+ TEMRA cells reached a purity of at least 90%. On this clonotype itself: Its antigen has not been determined. No base quality values were provided; no much bigger clone lies one nucleotide off.

RNA was extracted using the RNeasy kit, and roughly 0.5 to 1 microgram was reverse transcribed with random hexamers. The immunoSEQ multiplex PCR assay, covering 54 Vbeta and 13 Jbeta segments, was used to amplify TCR beta CDR3 regions. PCR amplification bias was corrected by using a synthetic template baseline for primer optimization and computational correction. As for the authors' bioinformatics: Reads were annotated to V, D and J genes according to IMGT and were analyzed with immunoSEQ Analyzer, with only productive sequences retained. Clonality was calculated as one minus the Shannon entropy normalized by log2 of the number of productive unique sequences. Public and private clones were assessed among the 100 most prevalent clones of each patient and control. Clones were defined as Susac-specific when absent from the healthy and MS cohorts, from over 950 published viral clones and from other ImmuneACCESS disease sequences. The public reads were quality trimmed at Q25 with fastp and then assembled into clones with MiXCR by TCRdb, keeping productive beta chains. Under each unique CDR3 protein, matching rows form one entry showing the most common genes and DNA. The V and J calls and clone size are TCRdb's, not the authors'. The table for this sample lists about 300,000 distinct CDR3 sequences; around 89% of them were counted only once. The top ten constitute around 0.2% of the sample.

Source material: CD8+ T cells from PBMCs. The chain is made from TRBV5-6 and TRBJ2-7, with the D gene call left open. The sequence came from a human donor with multiple sclerosis. The CDR3: CASSDQLGHEQYF. The nucleotides read TGTGCCAGCAGCGACCAGTTGGGCCACGAGCAGTACTTC.